This passage covers 22 T cell receptor beta chains from one sample sequenced in a study of shared T cell receptors in the human thymus. The table came from immunoSEQ multiplex PCR; TCRdb's copy has only in-frame clones and leaves some out. The sample contains 720,000 or so clones, 70% to 90% of which appear only once. This same sample was also taken into another study, of human thymus T cells.

The sequenced sample consisted of thymocytes. The source is a girl less than two years old with a congenital heart defect.

The V call is TRBV9, the J call TRBJ1-1, with D possibly being TRBD1 (5 bases). The CDR3 extends over 21 amino acids. Looked up from germline, CDR1 is SGDLS and CDR2 is YYNGEE. V lost 0 bases and J lost 0, with 27 bases in between. CDR3: CASSVGEHPPRDSFMNTEAFF. DNA of the CDR3: TGTGCCAGCAGCGTAGGCGAGCACCCACCCAGGGATTCCTTCATGAACACTGAAGCTTTCTTT.

The chain carries TRBV10-2 and TRBJ1-1; 10 nucleotides line up with TRBD1. The CDR3 spans 13 residues. Trimming removed 7 bases from V and 6 bases from J; junction bases left unmatched: 5. The V gene's germline CDR1 is WSHSY and CDR2 SAAADI. The DNA for the CDR3 is TGCGCCAGCATCAAGGGGACAGGGGCTGAAGCTTTCTTT. The encoded protein is CASIKGTGAEAFF.

This sequence joins TRBV5-1 and TRBJ2-5, with D possibly matching TRBD2 (7 bases). V was trimmed by 1 base and J by 5 bases, leaving 24 bases between them. From germline, CDR1 is SGHRS and CDR2 YFSETQ. The CDR3 runs to 18 residues. This CDR3 reads CASSLTPHPGGRWETQYF. CDR3 nucleotides: TGCGCCAGCAGCTTGACCCCTCATCCGGGGGGCCGGTGGGAGACCCAGTACTTC.

The chain couples TRBV7-2 to TRBJ2-7, with 7 bases that match TRBD1. Germline V gives CDR1 SGHTA, CDR2 FQGNSA. CDR3 length: 15 amino acids. With V trimmed by 2 bases and J by 5 bases, 9 bases remained unmatched. CDR3 sequence: CASSLKGDRDDEQYF. The CDR3 bases are TGTGCCAGCAGCTTAAAGGGTGACAGGGACGACGAGCAGTACTTC.

This chain connects TRBV11-2 to TRBJ1-6, with a tentative D call TRBD1 (6 bases). The length of the CDR3 is 16 residues. V lost 0 bases, J lost 5 bases, and 11 bases lay in between. CDR1 and CDR2 (germline): SGHAT, FQNNGV. The CDR3 nucleotides read TGTGCCAGCAGCTTAGATTTGGGACACCATAATTCACCCCTCCACTTT. It specifies CASSLDLGHHNSPLHF.

The chain joins TRBV7-6 to TRBJ1-1; possible D gene TRBD1, 5 bases. This CDR3 has 18 residues. The germline gives CDR1 SGHVS, CDR2 FNYEAQ. V gave up 6 bases and J gave up 0 bases, with 23 bases separating them. CDR3 sequence (DNA): TGTGCCAGCAGGGATAGGGGTAACAGGACATTGATGAACACTGAAGCTTTCTTT. Protein product: CASRDRGNRTLMNTEAFF.

This clone appeared a few times. This chain connects TRBV6-4 to TRBJ2-2; D is unresolved. Looked up from germline, CDR1 is MRHNA and CDR2 is SNTAGT. Trimming took 0 bases from V and 0 from J, leaving 8 bases between them. The CDR3 sequence is 16 residues long. CDR3 loop: CASSDSPRANTGELFF. As DNA, the CDR3 is TGTGCCAGCAGTGACTCGCCCCGGGCGAACACCGGGGAGCTGTTTTTT.

The chain has TRBV6-5 and TRBJ2-7; D is perhaps TRBD1 (5 bases). V lost 6 bases and J 2 bases, leaving 14 bases between the germline ends. CDR3 length: 14 residues. CDR1 is MNHEY, CDR2 SVGAGI, per germline. The CDR3 DNA sequence: TGTGCCAGCAGGGAATTTCAGGGAACCTACGAGCAGTACTTC. This encodes CASREFQGTYEQYF.

The gene calls are TRBV18 and TRBJ2-5; 7 bases match TRBD1. Germline values: CDR1 KGHSH, CDR2 LQKENI. The CDR3 has 18 residues. With V trimmed by 3 bases and J by 2 bases, 15 bases remained unmatched. The CDR3 spells CASSPSSGKNRGQETQYF. The DNA for the CDR3 is TGTGCCAGCTCACCCAGTTCCGGTAAGAACAGGGGTCAAGAGACCCAGTACTTC.

V and J are TRBV6-1 and TRBJ1-6; possible D gene TRBD1, 5 bases. This CDR3 has 17 amino acids. Trimming pared 2 bases from V and 8 bases from J, leaving 19 bases between. Germline CDR1 reads MNHNS; CDR2 reads SASEGT. CDR3 bases: TGTGCCAGCAGTGAAAGTTTTCGGCGGGGGATTCATTCACCCCTCCACTTT. Protein sequence: CASSESFRRGIHSPLHF.

The CDR3 bases are TGTGCCAGTAGTAGCCTAGCTTCTAATGAGCAGTTCTTC. Its translation: CASSSLASNEQFF. The chain has TRBV19 and TRBJ2-1; D possibly corresponds to TRBD2 (5 bases). The CDR3 runs 13 residues. Germline assignment: CDR1 LNHDA and CDR2 SQIVND (reference sequence). V lost 4 bases, J lost 7 bases, and 11 bases lay in between.

The genes are TRBV4-1 and TRBJ2-5; a weak D match, TRBD1 (6 bases). The CDR3 spans 14 residues. V lost 1 base and J lost 5, with 11 bases in between. CDR1 is MGHRA and CDR2 is YSYEKL in the germline V gene. CDR3 protein: CASSQATGLETQYF. DNA for the CDR3: TGCGCCAGCAGCCAAGCCACAGGGCTGGAGACCCAGTACTTC.

This chain links TRBV6-1 with TRBJ1-5; D might be TRBD1 (5 bases). The germline CDR1 and CDR2 sequences are MNHNS and SASEGT. The CDR3 totals 17 residues. Trimming took 2 bases from V and 3 from J, leaving 17 bases between them. DNA of the CDR3: TGTGCCAGCAGTGAACTTAACCCTGACAGCCTCAATCAGCCCCAGCATTTT. It translates to CASSELNPDSLNQPQHF.

This rearrangement joins TRBV12-5 to TRBJ1-5; TRBD1 might be the D (6 bases). Germline V gene data show CDR1 as LGHNT and CDR2 as FRNRAP. Trimming removed 6 bases at V and 0 bases at J, with 18 bases between. The CDR3 is made up of 17 amino acids. The CDR3 DNA is TGTGCTAGTGGGAAAATAACGGACAGTTTTAGCAATCAGCCCCAGCATTTT. As protein: CASGKITDSFSNQPQHF.

CDR3 coding DNA: TGCGCCAGCAGCGTCGGGAGCTATGGCTACACCTTC. Translation: CASSVGSYGYTF. This rearrangement joins TRBV4-3 to TRBJ1-2; D call uncertain. There are 12 residues in the CDR3. Germline CDR1 and CDR2: LGHNA and YSLEER. V lost 5 bases and J lost 4, with 8 bases in between.

The rearrangement uses TRBV5-1 and TRBJ2-7; possibly TRBD2 for D (5 bases). The CDR3 has 15 residues. The V and J ends lost 1 base and 2 bases respectively, with 13 bases between them. The germline gives CDR1 SGHRS, CDR2 YFSETQ. CDR3 region: CASSLSGWRPYEQYF. The CDR3 region has the DNA TGCGCCAGCAGCTTGAGCGGATGGAGACCCTACGAGCAGTACTTC.

J is TRBJ1-3 and V is TRBV2; possibly TRBD1 for D (6 bases). The CDR3 is 16 amino acids. V gave up 10 bases and J gave up 2 bases, with 21 bases separating them. Per the germline V gene, CDR1 is SNHLY and CDR2 is FYNNEI. The CDR3 sequence: CATQLGYRETGNTIYF. Here the CDR3 DNA reads TGTGCCACCCAGCTGGGGTACAGGGAGACTGGAAACACCATATATTTT.

The CDR3 coding sequence is TGTGCCAGTGGGCCAGGGACAGATCTACTAGGGAGGTACGAGCAGTACTTC. As protein: CASGPGTDLLGRYEQYF. This sequence joins TRBV27 and TRBJ2-7; perhaps TRBD1 as D (7 bases). V lost 9 bases to trimming and J lost 4 bases, with 28 bases between them. Per germline, CDR1 MNHEY and CDR2 SMNVEV (reference sequence). The CDR3 runs 17 residues.

The chain employs TRBV28 and TRBJ1-1; TRBD1 matches 10 bases. CDR3 length: 17 residues. Trimming took 5 bases from V and 1 from J; bases not matched to a gene: 10. The V gene's germline CDR1 is MDHEN and CDR2 SYDVKM. CDR3 sequence: CASSGPRDRGSNTEAFF. CDR3 sequence (DNA): TGTGCCAGCAGTGGGCCCCGGGACAGGGGCTCGAACACTGAAGCTTTCTTT.

The rearrangement links TRBV6-6 to TRBJ2-7; 7 bases are shared with TRBD2. V gave up 10 bases and J gave up 0 bases; unmatched junction bases: 12. The CDR3 is 15 residues long. The germline V gene has CDR1 MNHNY and CDR2 SVGAGI (reference sequence). DNA for the CDR3: TGTGCCACCATCGTTGGGGGGGGAGGCTCCTACGAGCAGTACTTC. This sequence encodes CATIVGGGGSYEQYF.

This sequence joins TRBV27 and TRBJ2-3; D possibly corresponds to TRBD1 (5 bases). Germline V gene sequence: CDR1 MNHEY, CDR2 SMNVEV (reference sequence). The V end lost 0 bases, the J end lost 0 bases, and 25 bases lay between the germline ends. This CDR3 has 21 residues. CDR3 DNA sequence: TGTGCCAGCAGTTTATCCGGTAGTGGGGCACTTACTTCTTCTAGCACAGATACGCAGTATTTT. Protein sequence: CASSLSGSGALTSSSTDTQYF.

CDR3 loop: CASSRGSPQETQYF. The CDR3 DNA reads as TGTGCCAGCAGCCGGGGGTCGCCTCAAGAGACCCAGTACTTC. This rearrangement joins TRBV11-2 to TRBJ2-5; possible D gene TRBD2, 6 bases. Germline V lookup: CDR1 SGHAT, CDR2 FQNNGV. V lost 5 bases and J 2 bases, leaving 12 bases between the germline ends. The CDR3 has 14 amino acids.